The table lists the clone carrying this TCR beta chain with a count of one. Its antigen is unknown. Repertoires were generated with immunoSEQ multiplex PCR, while TCRdb's copy carries only in-frame clones and drops some. Among 36,000 or so clones listed, more than 70% were seen once. V lost 4 bases to trimming and J lost 0 bases; unmatched junction nucleotides: 8. This CDR3 is 16 amino acids long. From germline, CDR1 is SGHAT and CDR2 FQNNGV. These data originate in a study of pediatric ulcerative colitis. Study-level results: In rectum, acute severe colitis had expanded clones and less diversity.

The rectum was sampled with one to two pinch biopsies at colonoscopy. The origin of this receptor is a boy between 10 and 17 years old with moderate ulcerative colitis. V and J are TRBV11-2 and TRBJ1-2, with 7 bases fitting TRBD1. The sample taken for sequencing was gut tissue. The CDR3 DNA is TGTGCCAGCAGCTATAACCGGGACAGTACTAACTATGGCTACACCTTC. Its translation: CASSYNRDSTNYGYTF.